The clone carrying this T cell receptor beta chain was seen at least ten times. The sample is drawn from a study of identical twins. There were only healthy Caucasians among the donors. The CDR3 length is 12 residues. CDR1 and CDR2 from the germline V gene are MNHNS and SASEGT. V was pared by 7 bases and J by 1 base, with 7 bases between. From the 5' RACE reads, TCRdb called clonotypes with MiXCR, one entry per CDR3 protein. Of around 670,000 distinct CDR3 sequences in the sample, 6% to 6.5% were seen once. This chain uses TRBV6-1 with TRBJ1-1; D is uncertain. Sequences were obtained from naive T cells sorted from blood. The clonotype originates from a man between 18 and 35 years old in good health. The CDR3 loop reads CASMFRNTEAFF. The CDR3, as DNA: TGTGCCAGCATGTTCAGGAACACTGAAGCTTTCTTT.